This TCR beta chain was identified during a study of blood T cell repertoires in COVID-19. Study-wide context: PBMCs, B-cell-depleted T cells, or T cells were the source of the cDNA or gDNA that made up the material.

J was trimmed by 6 bases and V by 5 bases; bases with no gene match: 12. The germline V gene has CDR1 SGHTA and CDR2 FQGNSA. This CDR3 contains 17 residues. Study processing details: Reference gene primer amplification gave estimated nucleated cell counts. The table came from immunoSEQ multiplex PCR; TCRdb's copy has only in-frame clones and leaves some out. D and trimming were read from the DNA, whereas the V and J calls and clone size are those reported in that table. The table records some 490,000 clones, around nine tenths of them present only once. This study enrolled people aged roughly 18 to 100 from about 24 US geographic areas. Among Cohort 3 donors, those recovered had two negative PCRs, clearance, or symptom resolution.

The sequenced sample was PBMCs or T cells enriched from blood (not recorded which). The chain employs TRBV7-2 and TRBJ2-3, with TRBD2 matching 12 bases. The origin of this receptor is an older woman who had recovered from COVID-19. CDR3 sequence reads: CASSHSSGGASRDTQYF. The CDR3 coding sequence is TGTGCCAGCAGCCACTCTAGCGGGGGGGCTTCTCGGGATACGCAGTATTTT.